Listed below are T cell receptor beta chains from one sample, sequenced in a study of T cell responses to AZD1222 COVID-19 vaccine. TCRdb's table, derived via immunoSEQ multiplex PCR, lists solely in-frame clones and lacks some. Of approximately 150,000 clones detected, about 92% appear once; the ten largest clones hold roughly an eighth. Sequenced here: peripheral blood, sampled after recovery from COVID-19. The receptors were gathered from an adult who had recovered from COVID-19. The CDR3 runs from the conserved cysteine through the conserved F or W. The D gene is left open where the match is weak. Some rows have no size entry. The others give once, few or many, or a class for an expanded clone.

>TRBV19|NA|NA|TRBJ2-5
CASETRKGETQYF
TGTGCCAGTGAGACTAGGAAGGGAGAGACCCAGTACTTC
>TRBV4-1|NA|NA|TRBJ2-7
CASSQVDSGYEQYF
TGCGCCAGCAGCCAAGTGGACAGTGGGTACGAGCAGTACTTC
>TRBV5-5|NA|TRBD1|TRBJ2-1
CASSLSYQLPGQGAYEQFF
TGTGCCAGCAGCTTGTCCTATCAATTGCCGGGACAGGGGGCTTATGAGCAGTTCTTC
>TRBV27|NA|TRBD2|TRBJ2-7
CASSLRASGRSYEQYF
TGTGCCAGCAGTTTACGGGCTAGCGGGCGCTCCTACGAGCAGTACTTC
>TRBV5-6|NA|NA|TRBJ2-4
CASSSRRLVGKNIQYF
TGTGCCAGCAGCTCGCGCCGACTAGTGGGCAAAAACATTCAGTACTTC
>TRBV6-1|NA|TRBD1|TRBJ1-5
CASSEPGQGIGGNQPQHF
TGTGCCAGCAGTGAACCAGGACAGGGCATTGGTGGCAATCAGCCCCAGCATTTT
>TRBV15|NA|TRBD1|TRBJ1-5
CATSQTPGQGHQPQHF
TGTGCCACCAGTCAAACTCCGGGACAGGGACATCAGCCCCAGCATTTT
>TRBV7-3|NA|TRBD2|TRBJ2-1
CASSPGQGTSGTEQFF
TGTGCCAGCAGTCCGGGACAGGGGACTAGCGGGACCGAGCAGTTCTTC
>TRBV24-1|once|TRBD2|TRBJ2-7
CATRGDFYEQYF
TGTGCCACCCGGGGGGACTTCTACGAGCAGTACTTC
>TRBV6-4|NA|NA|TRBJ2-1
CASSGDPHSGNEQFF
TGTGCCAGCAGTGGAGACCCACACTCGGGGAATGAGCAGTTCTTC
>TRBV28|NA|NA|TRBJ1-1
CASSPIFQTHTEAFF
TGTGCCAGCAGTCCGATCTTCCAGACGCACACTGAAGCTTTCTTT
>TRBV5-1|NA|NA|TRBJ2-3
CASRGDTQYF
TGCGCCAGCAGGGGAGATACGCAGTATTTT
>TRBV15|NA|NA|TRBJ1-5
CATSFPGNGAANQPQHF
TGTGCCACCAGCTTCCCTGGAAACGGGGCAGCGAATCAGCCCCAGCATTTT
>TRBV5-4|NA|NA|TRBJ1-4
CASSLSVTNEKLFF
TGTGCCAGCAGCTTGTCGGTGACTAATGAAAAACTGTTTTTT
>TRBV5-6|NA|NA|TRBJ1-2
CASSLWGPLAYGYTF
TGTGCCAGCAGCTTGTGGGGACCCCTAGCCTATGGCTACACCTTC
>TRBV5-1|NA|TRBD1|TRBJ1-2
CASSDGQGLYGYTF
TGCGCCAGCAGCGATGGACAGGGCCTCTATGGCTACACCTTC
>TRBV4-2|NA|TRBD1|TRBJ1-1
CASSQDWDRENEAFF
TGTGCCAGCAGCCAAGATTGGGACAGGGAAAATGAAGCTTTCTTT
>TRBV6-5|NA|NA|TRBJ2-2
CASSYSRVTPGELFF
TGTGCCAGCAGTTACTCGAGAGTAACACCCGGGGAGCTGTTTTTT
>TRBV5-1|NA|TRBD1|TRBJ2-3
CASSRDRGTDTQYF
TGCGCCAGCAGCCGGGACAGGGGAACAGATACGCAGTATTTT
>TRBV27|NA|NA|TRBJ1-5
CASSLWGGTGGINQPQHF
TGTGCCAGCAGTTTATGGGGAGGTACGGGGGGAATCAATCAGCCCCAGCATTTT
>TRBV5-1|NA|TRBD2|TRBJ2-1
CASSLDPSGLHYNEQFF
TGCGCCAGCAGCTTGGACCCTAGCGGTTTGCACTACAATGAGCAGTTCTTC
>TRBV12-3/TRBV12-4|NA|NA|TRBJ1-3
CASRGGNTIYF
TGTGCCAGCAGGGGGGGAAACACCATATATTTT
>TRBV7-8|NA|NA|TRBJ2-1
CASSLVRFATGEIDEQFF
TGTGCCAGCAGCTTAGTCCGTTTTGCGACGGGAGAAATCGATGAGCAGTTCTTC
>TRBV9|NA|TRBD2|TRBJ2-2
CASSVTRLAGGPGNTGELFF
TGTGCCAGCAGCGTAACCCGACTAGCGGGAGGGCCGGGAAACACCGGGGAGCTGTTTTTT
>TRBV28|NA|NA|TRBJ1-5
CASSSRQGRNQPQHF
TGTGCCAGCAGTTCAAGACAAGGCCGCAATCAGCCCCAGCATTTT
>TRBV28|NA|NA|TRBJ2-7
CASSLSGFVQYF
TGTGCCAGCAGTTTATCTGGCTTTGTGCAGTACTTC
>TRBV4-2|NA|NA|TRBJ2-7
CASSQELRGEQYF
TGTGCCAGCAGCCAAGAACTCCGGGGCGAGCAGTACTTC
>TRBV6-5|NA|NA|TRBJ2-7
CASSRRTDSYEQYF
TGTGCCAGCAGCCGAAGGACCGATTCCTACGAGCAGTACTTC
>TRBV12-1|NA|NA|TRBJ1-4
CASSLTNRGTTNEKLFF
TGTGCCAGCAGCTTAACGAACAGGGGAACAACTAATGAAAAACTGTTTTTT
>TRBV18|NA|NA|TRBJ1-1
CASSPGLGAFF
TGTGCCAGCTCACCGGGGCTGGGGGCTTTCTTT
>TRBV5-4|NA|TRBD2|TRBJ2-7
CASSSDEGLAGFSYEQYF
TGTGCCAGCAGCTCCGATGAGGGACTAGCGGGATTTTCCTACGAGCAGTACTTC
>TRBV18|NA|TRBD1|TRBJ1-3
CASSPGQTSGNTIYF
TGTGCCAGCTCACCGGGACAGACCTCTGGAAACACCATATATTTT
>TRBV9|once|TRBD2|TRBJ2-1
CASRVSGAGGRGNEQFF
TGTGCCAGCAGAGTGTCAGGAGCGGGAGGACGAGGGAATGAGCAGTTCTTC
>TRBV5-6|NA|NA|TRBJ2-7
CASSVPGLSYEQYF
TGTGCCAGCAGCGTACCGGGACTGTCCTACGAGCAGTACTTC
>TRBV7-8|NA|NA|TRBJ2-5
CASSLGLPHQETQYF
TGTGCCAGCAGCCTAGGACTTCCACACCAAGAGACCCAGTACTTC
>TRBV4-2|NA|NA|TRBJ2-2
CASSQDPDTGELFF
TGTGCCAGCAGCCAAGATCCTGACACCGGGGAGCTGTTTTTT
>TRBV7-9|NA|NA|TRBJ2-5
CASSQGQQETQYF
TGTGCCAGCAGCCAAGGACAGCAAGAGACCCAGTACTTC
>TRBV29-1|NA|TRBD1|TRBJ1-1
CSVEDRGRGEAFF
TGCAGCGTTGAAGACAGGGGGCGAGGTGAAGCTTTCTTT
>TRBV15|NA|NA|TRBJ1-4
CATSRTSLTVATNEKLFF
TGTGCCACCAGCAGAACATCCCTGACGGTTGCAACTAATGAAAAACTGTTTTTT
>TRBV21-1|once|NA|TRBJ1-5
CASEPRDRLNQPQHF
TGTGCCAGCGAGCCCCGGGACAGACTCAATCAGCCCCAGCATTTT
>TRBV11-2|NA|NA|TRBJ1-2
CASSLDINRIRTF
TGTGCCAGCAGCTTAGATATAAACAGGATCCGCACCTTC